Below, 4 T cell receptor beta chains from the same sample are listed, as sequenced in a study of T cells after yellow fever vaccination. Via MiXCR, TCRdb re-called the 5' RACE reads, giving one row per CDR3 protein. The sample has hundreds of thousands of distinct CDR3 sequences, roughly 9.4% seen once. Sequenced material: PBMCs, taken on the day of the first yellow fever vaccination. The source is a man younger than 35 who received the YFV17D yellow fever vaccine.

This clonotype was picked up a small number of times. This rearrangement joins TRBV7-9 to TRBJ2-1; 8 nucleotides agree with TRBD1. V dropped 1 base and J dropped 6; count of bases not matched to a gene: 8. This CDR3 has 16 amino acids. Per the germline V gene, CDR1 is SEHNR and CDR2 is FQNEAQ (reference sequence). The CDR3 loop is CASSLDGQGWGNEQFF. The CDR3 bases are TGTGCCAGCAGCTTAGACGGACAGGGTTGGGGCAATGAGCAGTTCTTC.

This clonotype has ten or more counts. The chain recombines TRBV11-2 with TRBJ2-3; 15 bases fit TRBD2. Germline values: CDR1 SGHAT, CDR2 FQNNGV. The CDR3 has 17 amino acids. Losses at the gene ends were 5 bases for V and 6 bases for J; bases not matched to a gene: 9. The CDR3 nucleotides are TGTGCCAGCAGCCCCCGGACTAGCGGGGGGGCGGGGGATACGCAGTATTTT. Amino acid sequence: CASSPRTSGGAGDTQYF. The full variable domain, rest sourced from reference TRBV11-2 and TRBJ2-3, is EAGVAQSPRYKIIEKRQSVAFWCNPISGHATLYWYQQILGQGPKLLIQFQNNGVVDDSQLPKDRFSAERLKGVDSTLKIQPAKLEDSAVYLCASSPRTSGGAGDTQYFGPGTRLTVL.

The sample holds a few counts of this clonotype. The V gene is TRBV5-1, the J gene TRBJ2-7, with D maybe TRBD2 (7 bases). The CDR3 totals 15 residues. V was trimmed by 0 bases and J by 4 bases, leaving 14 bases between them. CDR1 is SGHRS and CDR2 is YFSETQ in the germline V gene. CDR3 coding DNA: TGCGCCAGCAGCTTGGCCGCGGGGGCCGAATACGAGCAGTACGTC. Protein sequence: CASSLAAGAEYEQYV.

The CDR3: CASSLSGYEAFF. The CDR3 DNA reads as TGTGCCAGCAGCTTGTCTGGGTATGAAGCTTTCTTT. The rearrangement joins TRBV5-4 to TRBJ1-1; the D is unclear. Germline V gene sequence: CDR1 SGHNT, CDR2 YYREEE (reference sequence). The CDR3 contains 12 residues. The V and J ends lost 1 base and 7 bases respectively, with 8 bases between them.